This is a list of T cell receptor beta chains from one sample in a study of beta chain features in type 1 diabetes. Clones were read by immunoSEQ multiplex PCR, and TCRdb kept only the in-frame ones, dropping some. The sample has approximately 140,000 clones, around 8.8% seen once; the top ten hold approximately 0.7%. Sequenced: central memory CD4+ T cells from blood. These receptors all come from a man aged 30 to 45 with type 1 diabetes. Each CDR3 is given with its conserved first and last residue. D genes are given only for firm matches. Clone size, where shown, is once, few, many, or a class for clones that have expanded.

V gene	D gene	J gene	clone size	CDR3 DNA	CDR3 protein
TRBV19	NA	TRBJ2-3	few	TGTGCCAGTAGTATAACCCTAGCAGGTGATACGCAGTATTTT	CASSITLAGDTQYF
TRBV12-5	NA	TRBJ1-1	few	TGTGCTAGTGGACACCGACAGAACACTGAAGCTTTCTTT	CASGHRQNTEAFF
TRBV5-4	TRBD1	TRBJ1-6	NA	TGTGCCAGCAGCAACTCCCCAGGGGGGCTCTCACCCCTCCACTTT	CASSNSPGGLSPLHF
TRBV7-2	NA	TRBJ2-7	few	TGTGCCAGCAGCTTAGGACTGGGGGCCCTGATAGAGCAGTACTTC	CASSLGLGALIEQYF
TRBV15	NA	TRBJ2-5	NA	TGTGCCACCAGCAGATCTTATCTGGGGACACCCCAAGAGACCCAGTACTTC	CATSRSYLGTPQETQYF
TRBV28	NA	TRBJ1-2	NA	TGTGCCAGCAGTGAGACAGTTGGCTACACCTTC	CASSETVGYTF
TRBV2	NA	TRBJ1-6	few	TGTGCCAGCAGGGCCGGGACAAAGAATTCACCCCTCCACTTT	CASRAGTKNSPLHF
TRBV9	NA	TRBJ2-3	many	TGTGCCAGCAGCGTAGCTCCGACTGCCGGGTACACAGATACGCAGTATTTT	CASSVAPTAGYTDTQYF
TRBV7-2	TRBD1	TRBJ2-5	few	TGTGCCAGCAACGACAGGGGGCAGGAGACCCAGTACTTC	CASNDRGQETQYF
TRBV10-3	NA	TRBJ1-1	few	TGTGCCATCAACCGGACCCAGCGGACTGAAGCTTTCTTT	CAINRTQRTEAFF
TRBV27	NA	TRBJ2-6	many	TGTGCCAGCAGTTTATCGGGGCAGGGCGCCGGGGCCAACGTCCTGACTTTC	CASSLSGQGAGANVLTF
TRBV10-3	NA	TRBJ1-1	NA	TGTGCCATCAGTCCAGCTAGCTTCATTGAAGCTTTCTTT	CAISPASFIEAFF
TRBV4-3	TRBD2	TRBJ2-1	NA	TGCGCCAGCAGCCAAGATTCCGGACTAGCGGGGCCTGGGGAGCAGTTCTTC	CASSQDSGLAGPGEQFF